These 14 T cell receptor beta chains originate from one sample sequenced in a study of glioma-infiltrating T cells. Amplification of TCR alpha and beta CDR3 regions from RNA used iRepertoire nested multiplex PCR. From the multiplex PCR reads, TCRdb called clonotypes with MiXCR, one entry per CDR3 protein. The table shows about 380,000 distinct CDR3 sequences, with roughly two fifths occurring only once. Sequencing was carried out using glioma tissue, nonneoplastic brain tissue, or PBMCs (not recorded which). All receptors come from a human donor with low-grade glioma or glioblastoma, undergoing nonglioma brain surgery, or in good health (not recorded which).

With regard to this clonotype: A much more abundant neighbour one base away suggests this may be a read error. The gene calls are TRBV25-1 and TRBJ1-5, with D tentatively TRBD1 (5 bases). The CDR3 has 14 residues. Germline V gene sequence: CDR1 MGHDK, CDR2 SYGVNS. The CDR3 DNA reads TGTGCCGGCAGTGAGGGAGGGGTCGGTCAGCCCCAGCATTTT. Translated: CAGSEGGVGQPQHF.

With regard to this clonotype: At one of its ends the junction is not consistent with the germline gene, which may arise from a read error. The chain joins TRBV24-1 to TRBJ2-3, with 7 bases matching TRBD1. CDR1 and CDR2 from the germline V gene are KGHDR and SFDVKD. The CDR3 sequence is 15 residues long. The CDR3 spells CATSDQDRSTGTQYF. The CDR3 bases are TGTGCCACCAGTGATCAGGACAGGAGCACAGGTACGCAGTATTTT.

This clonotype was seen many times. The chain is built from TRBV28 and TRBJ2-7; D is unresolved. The CDR3 has 11 residues. The germline V gene has CDR1 MDHEN and CDR2 SYDVKM. The V end lost 4 bases, the J end lost 3 bases, and 4 bases lay between the germline ends. CDR3 DNA sequence: TGTGCCAGCAGTTCCCGCTACGAGCAGTACTTC. As protein: CASSSRYEQYF.

The V call is TRBV18, the J call TRBJ2-1; D is undetermined. TRBJ2-7 explains the end of the DNA better; the J call may be wrong. This CDR3 is 14 amino acids long. The V gene's germline CDR1 is KGHSH and CDR2 LQKENI. CDR3 nucleotide sequence: TGTGCCAGCTCACCCCGGCAATCTTTATACGAGCAGTACTTC. Amino acids: CASSPRQSLYEQYF.

Regarding this clonotype: A single base separates this from a much larger clone, so it may be a read error. The V gene is TRBV27, the J gene TRBJ2-7, with D unclear. The V gene's germline CDR1 is MNHEY and CDR2 SMNVEV (reference sequence). CDR3 size: 13 residues. The CDR3 sequence is CAGSPGSTYEQYF. The CDR3 DNA sequence: TGTGCCGGCAGCCCCGGGTCAACCTACGAGCAGTACTTC.

This clonotype was seen ten or more times. The genes are TRBV6-1 and TRBJ1-2; maybe TRBD1 (5 bases). Trimming shortened V by 5 bases and J by 0 bases, and 10 bases separated the two germline ends. CDR1 MNHNS and CDR2 SASEGT come from the germline V gene. CDR3 length: 14 amino acids. CDR3 DNA sequence: TGTGCCAGCAGTTCCCGCAGGGCTAACTATGGCTACACCTTC. Translating gives CASSSRRANYGYTF.

The chain recombines TRBV4-1 with TRBJ1-2; TRBD1 matches 9 bases. Trimming at V came to 1 base and at J to 8 bases, leaving 11 bases not matched to a gene. The CDR3 is 16 amino acids. Germline loops: CDR1 MGHRA, CDR2 YSYEKL. Written as DNA, the CDR3 is TGCGCCAGCAGCCAAGGAGAAAACAGGGGGCGCGGGGGCTACACCTTC. Its protein is CASSQGENRGRGGYTF.

The CDR3 loop reads CASSPPISNQPQHF. CDR3 nucleotide sequence: TGTGCCAGCAGTCCCCCCATAAGCAATCAGCCCCAGCATTTT. The chain has TRBV28 and TRBJ1-5; D gene uncertain. The germline CDR1 and CDR2 sequences are MDHEN and SYDVKM. This CDR3 is 14 amino acids long. V shed 5 bases and J shed 1 base, with 9 bases lying between them.

On this clonotype: This sequence may be a read error, since a much larger clone differs from it by one base. V and J are TRBV20-1 and TRBJ2-7, with D perhaps TRBD1 or TRBD2 (5 bases each). From germline, CDR1 is DFQATT and CDR2 SNEGSKA (reference sequence). The V end was cut by 3 bases, the J end by 8 bases, with 11 bases between. This CDR3 contains 11 residues. The CDR3 loop reads CSASGTHKQYF. DNA for the CDR3: TGCAGTGCTAGCGGGACCCACAAGCAGTACTTC.

This clonotype appeared many times. The chain joins TRBV20-1 to TRBJ2-3; unclear D gene. CDR3 length: 13 residues. The germline V gene has CDR1 DFQATT and CDR2 SNEGSKA (reference sequence). CDR3 sequence reads: CTPLGYRTDTQYF. The CDR3 region has the DNA TGCACCCCCCTAGGATACCGCACAGATACGCAGTATTTT.

This chain joins TRBV20-1 and TRBJ2-1; 9 bases match TRBD2. This CDR3 spans 13 amino acids. Germline CDR1 DFQATT, CDR2 SNEGSKA (reference sequence). With 3 bases clipped from V and 8 bases from J, the junction kept 5 bases outside the gene matches. The CDR3 here is CSASTSGWDEQFF. The CDR3 DNA follows: TGCAGTGCTAGCACTAGCGGGTGGGATGAGCAGTTCTTC.

This clonotype occurred many times. The J gene is TRBJ2-7, the V gene TRBV20-1; 11 bases fit TRBD2. The trim removed 7 bases at V and 0 bases at J, leaving 11 bases unmatched. In germline, CDR1 is DFQATT, CDR2 SNEGSKA (reference sequence). The CDR3 spans 16 residues. CDR3 region: CSGTGLAGGPSYEQYF. CDR3 nucleotides: TGCAGTGGCACTGGACTAGCGGGCGGGCCCTCCTACGAGCAGTACTTC.

This chain connects TRBV28 to TRBJ2-2; D call uncertain. Germline values: CDR1 MDHEN, CDR2 SYDVKM. The CDR3 contains 12 residues. V was cut by 2 bases and J by 9 bases, with 7 bases left in between. The CDR3 protein is CASSLVHRELFF. The CDR3 DNA is TGTGCCAGCAGTTTAGTCCACCGGGAGCTGTTTTTT.

V and J are TRBV5-6 and TRBJ2-1; the D is unclear. Trimming shortened V by 0 bases and J by 4 bases, and 11 bases separated the two germline ends. This CDR3 spans 15 amino acids. Germline V lookup: CDR1 SGHDT, CDR2 YYEEEE. DNA of the CDR3: TGTGCCAGCAGCTTGGTAACGGGCCCTTACAATGAGCAGTTCTTC. Translation gives CASSLVTGPYNEQFF.